Shown below are 4 T cell receptor beta chains from a single sample sequenced in a study of T cells in Graves' hyperthyroidism and ophthalmopathy. Amplification of TCR beta CDR3 regions used RNA as the template. HTBI primers were used for first-round RT-PCR of the TCR CDR3. One entry per CDR3 protein results from TCRdb running MiXCR on the multiplex PCR reads. Counted here are hundreds of thousands of distinct CDR3 sequences, approximately 14% occurring once; the ten biggest clones make up roughly 10%. The sequencing sample was made of blood. The receptors derive from a woman younger than 30 with Graves' hyperthyroidism.

At least ten counts were recorded for this clonotype. The genes are TRBV7-2 and TRBJ2-2; D gene ambiguous. V gave up 4 bases and J gave up 2 bases, with 5 bases separating them. The CDR3 contains 13 residues. Germline V CDR1 and CDR2: SGHTA, FQGNSA. The CDR3 here is CASSSPNTGELFF. The DNA of the CDR3 is TGTGCCAGCAGCTCCCCTAACACCGGGGAGCTGTTTTTT.

This clonotype was seen at least ten times. The chain uses TRBV12-3 or TRBV12-4 and TRBJ2-5; D is unresolved. Trimming took 4 bases from V and 4 from J, leaving 10 bases between them. The CDR3 has 13 amino acids. This CDR3 reads CASSSQRGETQYF. The CDR3 DNA is TGTGCCAGCAGTTCCCAGCGAGGAGAGACCCAGTACTTC.

Only a few counts were recorded for this clonotype. The chain combines TRBV18 with TRBJ1-1, with a tentative D call TRBD1 (6 bases). This CDR3 has 15 residues. Trimming removed 6 bases from V and 6 bases from J, with 20 bases in between. Germline CDR1 is KGHSH and CDR2 is LQKENI. CDR3 in amino acids: CASSSTGPGTSEAFF. CDR3 sequence (DNA): TGTGCCAGCTCTAGCACGGGACCCGGGACATCTGAAGCTTTCTTT. Drawing the rest from reference TRBV18 and TRBJ1-1, the complete variable domain is NAGVMQNPRHLVRRRGQEARLRCSPMKGHSHVYWYRQLPEEGLKFMVYLQKENIIDESGMPKERFSAEFPKEGPSILRIQQVVRGDSAAYFCASSSTGPGTSEAFFGQGTRLTVV.

This clonotype was recorded at least ten times. This chain connects TRBV3-1 to TRBJ2-7; TRBD2 might be the D (6 bases). The CDR3 runs to 17 residues. The germline gives CDR1 LGHDT, CDR2 YNNKEL (reference sequence). V lost 4 bases and J lost 0, with 19 bases in between. The CDR3 region is CASSPRIVRENSYEQYF. DNA for the CDR3: TGTGCCAGCAGCCCGAGGATCGTCCGGGAGAACTCCTACGAGCAGTACTTC.